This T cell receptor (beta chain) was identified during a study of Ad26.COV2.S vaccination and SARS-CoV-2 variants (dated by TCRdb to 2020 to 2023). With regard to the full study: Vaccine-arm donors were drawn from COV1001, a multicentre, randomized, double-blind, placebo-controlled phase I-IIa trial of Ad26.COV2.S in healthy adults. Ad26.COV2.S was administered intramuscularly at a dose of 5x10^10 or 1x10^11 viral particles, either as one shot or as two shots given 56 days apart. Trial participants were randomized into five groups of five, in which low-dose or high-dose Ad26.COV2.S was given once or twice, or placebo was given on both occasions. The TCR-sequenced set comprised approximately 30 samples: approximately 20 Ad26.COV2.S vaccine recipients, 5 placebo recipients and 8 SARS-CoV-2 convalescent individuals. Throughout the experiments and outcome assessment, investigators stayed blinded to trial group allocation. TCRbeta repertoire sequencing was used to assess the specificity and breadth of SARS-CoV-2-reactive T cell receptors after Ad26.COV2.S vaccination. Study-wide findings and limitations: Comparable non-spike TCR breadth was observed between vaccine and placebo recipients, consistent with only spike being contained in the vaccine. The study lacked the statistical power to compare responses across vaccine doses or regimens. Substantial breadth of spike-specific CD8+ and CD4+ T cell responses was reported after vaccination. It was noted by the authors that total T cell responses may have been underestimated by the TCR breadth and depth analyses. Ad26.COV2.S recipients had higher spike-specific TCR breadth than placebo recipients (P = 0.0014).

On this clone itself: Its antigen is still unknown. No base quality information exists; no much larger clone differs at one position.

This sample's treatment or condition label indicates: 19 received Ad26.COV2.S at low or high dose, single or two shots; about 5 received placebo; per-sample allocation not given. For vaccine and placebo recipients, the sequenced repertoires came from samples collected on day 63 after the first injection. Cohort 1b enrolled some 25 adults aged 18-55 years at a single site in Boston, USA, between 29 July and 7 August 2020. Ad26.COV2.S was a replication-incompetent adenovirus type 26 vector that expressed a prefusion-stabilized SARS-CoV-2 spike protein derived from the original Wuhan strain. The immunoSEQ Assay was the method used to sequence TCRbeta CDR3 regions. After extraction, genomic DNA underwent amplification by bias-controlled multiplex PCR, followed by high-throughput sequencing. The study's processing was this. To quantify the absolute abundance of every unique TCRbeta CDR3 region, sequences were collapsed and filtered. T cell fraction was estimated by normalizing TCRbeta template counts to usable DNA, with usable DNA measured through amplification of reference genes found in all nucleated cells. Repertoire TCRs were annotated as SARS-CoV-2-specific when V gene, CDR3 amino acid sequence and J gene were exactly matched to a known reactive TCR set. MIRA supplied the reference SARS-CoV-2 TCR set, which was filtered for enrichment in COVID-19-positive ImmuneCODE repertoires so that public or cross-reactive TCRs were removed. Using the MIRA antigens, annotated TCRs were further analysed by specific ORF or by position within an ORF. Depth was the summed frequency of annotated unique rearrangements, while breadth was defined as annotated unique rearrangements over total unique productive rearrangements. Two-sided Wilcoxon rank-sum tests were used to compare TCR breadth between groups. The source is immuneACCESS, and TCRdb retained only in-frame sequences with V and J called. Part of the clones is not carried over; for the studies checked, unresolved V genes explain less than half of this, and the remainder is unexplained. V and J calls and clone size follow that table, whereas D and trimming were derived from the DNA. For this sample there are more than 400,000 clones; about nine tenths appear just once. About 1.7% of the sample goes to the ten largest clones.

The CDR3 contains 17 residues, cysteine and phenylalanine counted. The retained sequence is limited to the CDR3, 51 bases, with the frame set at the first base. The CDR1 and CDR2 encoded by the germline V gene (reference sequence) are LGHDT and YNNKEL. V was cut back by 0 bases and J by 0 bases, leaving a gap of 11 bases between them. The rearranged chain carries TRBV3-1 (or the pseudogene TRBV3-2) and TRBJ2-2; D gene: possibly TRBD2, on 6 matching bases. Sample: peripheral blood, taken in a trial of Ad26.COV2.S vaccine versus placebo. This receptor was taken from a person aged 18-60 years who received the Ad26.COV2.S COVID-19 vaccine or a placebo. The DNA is TGTGCCAGCAGCCAAGATAGCGGTCTTGCGAACACCGGGGAGCTGTTTTTT. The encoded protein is CASSQDSGLANTGELFF.